The present T cell receptor beta chain was sequenced within a study of technical replicates of blood from a few donors listed by TCRdb under 2017. The library was prepared using the immunoSEQ multiplex PCR assay. TCRdb stores this immuneACCESS table with in-frame sequences only. Part of the clones is absent; in the studies checked, under half of the shortfall reflects unresolved V genes, and no reason is known for the rest. The sample records tens of thousands of clones, just under 95% of which are singletons. The ten largest clonotypes hold 0.25% of the sample. As to this clone: Its antigen is not yet known. Within one base of it there is no much larger clone, and no base qualities were kept.

V is pruned by 4 bases and J by 6 bases, leaving 7 bases of the junction without a gene match. CDR1 and CDR2 (LNHDA, SQIVND) derive from the germline V gene (reference sequence). From its cysteine to its phenylalanine, the CDR3 spans 14 amino acids. Kept here is only the CDR3 DNA, which spans 42 bases and is read in frame from base 1. The sequence links TRBV19 to TRBJ1-1, with 8 bases matching TRBD1. This clonotype was obtained from a human donor in good health. The specimen sequenced was T cells isolated from PBMCs. In nucleotides, the sequence is TGTGCCAGTAGTACGGACAGGGCTCCCGCTGAAGCTTTCTTT. The resulting protein is CASSTDRAPAEAFF.